The 25 T cell receptor beta chains presented below share a single source sample, sequenced in a study of STAT5B mutations in CD4+ large granular lymphocyte leukemia. The assay was immunoSEQ multiplex PCR, and TCRdb's table has in-frame clones only and misses some. The table lists some 34,000 clones, 76% of them singletons. The sequenced sample consisted of CD4+ T cells from blood buffy coats. All receptors derive from a human donor in good health.

This clone was recorded once. CDR3 sequence: CASSLDGPRYGYTF. The CDR3 region has the DNA TGTGCCAGCAGTTTAGATGGGCCTAGGTATGGCTACACCTTC. V is TRBV27 and J is TRBJ1-2, with no clear D. Germline V gene lookup returns CDR1 MNHEY and CDR2 SMNVEV (reference sequence). This CDR3 is built from 14 residues. Trimming took off 2 bases at V and 5 bases at J, with 12 bases between the two ends.

There are a few counts of this clone. J is TRBJ1-6 and V is TRBV7-3; D is possibly TRBD1 (5 bases). The V gene's germline CDR1 is SGHTA and CDR2 FQGTGA. This CDR3 spans 15 amino acids. The V end was cut by 4 bases, the J end by 6 bases, with 13 bases between. CDR3 sequence: CASSSQTRGNSPLHF. DNA of the CDR3: TGTGCCAGCAGCTCTCAGACGAGGGGTAATTCACCCCTCCACTTT.

The chain employs TRBV12-5 and TRBJ1-5, with TRBD1 as a possible D gene (5 bases). This CDR3 spans 13 amino acids. The V gene lost 0 bases and the J gene lost 9 bases, with 9 bases spanning the gap. Germline V gene data show CDR1 as LGHNT and CDR2 as FRNRAP. The CDR3 region has the DNA TGTGCTAGTGGTTTGGTAGGGGTGAGGCCCCAGCATTTT. Its translation: CASGLVGVRPQHF.

As regards this clone: A read error may produce the germline difference seen at one junction end. The V and J genes are TRBV20-1 and TRBJ1-2, with D hard to call. Germline-derived CDR1 and CDR2 are DFQATT and SNEGSKA (reference sequence). CDR3 length: 9 residues. CDR3 in amino acids: CSARDERDF. CDR3 DNA sequence: TGCAGTGCTAGAGACGAGCGGGACTTC.

This clone appeared a few times. The rearrangement uses TRBV7-3 and TRBJ1-5; D not certain. Trimming pared 3 bases from V and 6 bases from J, leaving 9 bases between. Germline V lookup: CDR1 SGHTA, CDR2 FQGTGA. The CDR3 is 13 residues long. DNA for the CDR3: TGTGCCAGCAGCTTGAGGCCCGGTCAGCCCCAGCATTTT. Translated, it gives CASSLRPGQPQHF.

In its sample, this clone was seen a few times. The J gene is TRBJ1-5, the V gene TRBV18; 9 nucleotides agree with TRBD1. Unmatched junction bases numbered 5, after V lost 4 bases and J lost 7 bases. Germline V CDR1 and CDR2: KGHSH, LQKENI. This CDR3 has 14 residues. The CDR3 DNA reads as TGTGCCAGCTCACGACAGGGGGTGGTCCAGCCCCAGCATTTT. Amino acids: CASSRQGVVQPQHF.

Comment on this clone: This sample also contains other DNA sequences that code for the same CDR3. The CDR3 loop reads CASSPSPGTSDGAYEQYF. DNA for the CDR3: TGTGCCAGCAGCCCCAGTCCCGGGACTAGCGACGGTGCCTACGAGCAGTACTTC. This chain links TRBV7-9 with TRBJ2-7; 10 nucleotides agree with TRBD2. Germline V gene data show CDR1 as SEHNR and CDR2 as FQNEAQ (reference sequence). Unmatched junction bases numbered 15, after V lost 5 bases and J lost 2 bases. The CDR3 is 18 amino acids.

This chain links TRBV6-4 with TRBJ1-4; D possibly corresponds to TRBD1 (5 bases). Germline-derived CDR1 and CDR2 are MRHNA and SNTAGT. This CDR3 has 15 amino acids. V lost 0 bases, J lost 3 bases, and 8 bases lay in between. This chain's CDR3 is CASSDSGAPNEKLFF. CDR3 coding DNA: TGTGCCAGCAGTGACTCAGGGGCCCCTAATGAAAAACTGTTTTTT.

The chain uses TRBV29-1 and TRBJ2-3; no firm D call. This CDR3 is built from 12 residues. Trimming removed 4 bases at V and 0 bases at J, with 5 bases between. Germline CDR1 and CDR2: SQVTM and ANQGSEA. CDR3 in DNA: TGCAGCGTTGTGGCTAGCACAGATACGCAGTATTTT. Residues: CSVVASTDTQYF.

The chain couples TRBV27 to TRBJ2-1; the match to TRBD1 covers 10 bases. This CDR3 is 15 amino acids long. With 5 bases clipped from V and 5 bases from J, the junction kept 6 bases outside the gene matches. CDR1 MNHEY and CDR2 SMNVEV come from the germline V gene (reference sequence). The chain's CDR3 is CASSQYGTGDNEQFF. In DNA form, the CDR3 reads TGTGCCAGCAGTCAATACGGGACAGGGGACAATGAGCAGTTCTTC.

V usage is TRBV9 and J usage is TRBJ1-3; TRBD1 might be the D (5 bases). V was shortened by 1 base and J by 8 bases, with 10 bases between the two germline ends. The CDR3 has 13 residues. Germline V gene sequence: CDR1 SGDLS, CDR2 YYNGEE. CDR3: CASSVQGLDTIYF. As DNA, the CDR3 is TGTGCCAGCAGCGTACAGGGACTAGACACCATATATTTT.

This chain joins TRBV5-1 and TRBJ2-6; D is tentatively TRBD1 or TRBD2 (6 bases each). The CDR3 runs 16 residues. Germline CDR1 SGHRS, CDR2 YFSETQ. The V and J ends lost 0 bases and 2 bases respectively, with 9 bases between them. This CDR3 reads CASSLVRGAGANVLTF. CDR3 bases: TGCGCCAGCAGCTTGGTGAGGGGGGCTGGGGCCAACGTCCTGACTTTC.

A few counts support this clone. The gene calls are TRBV7-8 and TRBJ1-1, with D unclear. From germline, CDR1 is SGHVS and CDR2 FQNEAQ. V gave up 0 bases and J gave up 0 bases, with 11 bases separating them. The CDR3 has 16 amino acids. In DNA, the CDR3 is TGTGCCAGCAGCTTAGCGGATTCAGCCATGAACACTGAAGCTTTCTTT. Encoded protein: CASSLADSAMNTEAFF.

The rearrangement uses TRBV5-1 and TRBJ1-1; D gene ambiguous. Germline CDR1 SGHRS, CDR2 YFSETQ. The V end was cut by 7 bases, the J end by 0 bases, with 10 bases between. CDR3 size: 13 residues. CDR3 sequence: CASYDGMNTEAFF. The CDR3 bases are TGCGCCAGCTACGACGGGATGAACACTGAAGCTTTCTTT.

About this clone: The sample holds other DNA sequences that translate to the same CDR3. The J gene is TRBJ1-2, the V gene TRBV7-9; D gene unclear. The CDR3 runs to 14 residues. Trimming shortened V by 7 bases and J by 2 bases, and 14 bases separated the two germline ends. Germline CDR1 reads SEHNR; CDR2 reads FQNEAQ (reference sequence). Here the CDR3 DNA reads TGTGCCAGCACCCCCCGGGAAGGGAACTATGGCTACACCTTC. Translated: CASTPREGNYGYTF.

The chain carries TRBV9 and TRBJ2-7; no clear D. The CDR3 totals 13 residues. Germline V gives CDR1 SGDLS, CDR2 YYNGEE. V lost 4 bases and J 6 bases, leaving 14 bases between the germline ends. The CDR3, as DNA: TGTGCCAGCAGCTCCCGAAGACAAGGCGAGCAGTACTTC. It specifies CASSSRRQGEQYF.

The rearrangement joins TRBV7-8 to TRBJ2-5; 11 bases match TRBD2. This CDR3 contains 16 residues. Looked up from germline, CDR1 is SGHVS and CDR2 is FQNEAQ. The ends lost 6 bases at V and 2 bases at J; junction bases unmatched: 8. The CDR3 loop is CASRQLAGASQETQYF. CDR3 nucleotides: TGTGCCAGCAGGCAACTAGCGGGGGCCTCTCAAGAGACCCAGTACTTC.

CDR3 sequence (DNA): TGTGCCAGCAGCCCCGGAGATCGGGGAGGGGTAGAGACCCAGTACTTC. Translated, it gives CASSPGDRGGVETQYF. The chain is built from TRBV7-2 and TRBJ2-5, with 7 bases fitting TRBD2. The CDR3 covers 16 residues. Germline lookup yields CDR1 SGHTA and CDR2 FQGNSA. Trimming removed 5 bases from V and 4 bases from J; junction bases left unmatched: 13.

This clone occurred a few times. The genes are TRBV19 and TRBJ1-1; 7 bases agree with TRBD1. J was trimmed by 4 bases and V by 2 bases; bases with no gene match: 13. CDR3 length: 17 residues. Germline V gene lookup returns CDR1 LNHDA and CDR2 SQIVND (reference sequence). The CDR3 reads CASSIPSATGLGTEAFF. Written as DNA, the CDR3 is TGTGCCAGTAGTATACCCTCAGCGACAGGGCTGGGCACTGAAGCTTTCTTT.

The chain uses TRBV7-9 and TRBJ2-7; 7 positions agree with TRBD1. With 0 bases clipped from V and 2 bases from J, the junction kept 1 base outside the gene matches. The germline gives CDR1 SEHNR, CDR2 FQNEAQ (reference sequence). The CDR3 has 14 amino acids. The CDR3 loop reads CASSLAGTAYEQYF. The CDR3, as DNA: TGTGCCAGCAGCTTAGCTGGGACAGCCTACGAGCAGTACTTC.

The chain carries TRBV27 and TRBJ1-2; D unresolved. Germline CDR1 reads MNHEY; CDR2 reads SMNVEV (reference sequence). The V end was cut by 6 bases, the J end by 0 bases, with 11 bases between. The CDR3 is 14 amino acids. The CDR3 loop is CASRKQNTNYGYTF. The CDR3 DNA reads TGTGCCAGCAGAAAACAGAATACTAACTATGGCTACACCTTC.

The CDR3 region is CASSLGGSGRGSDTQYF. CDR3 bases: TGTGCCAGCAGCTTGGGGGGTAGCGGGAGGGGGTCAGATACGCAGTATTTT. The V call is TRBV5-4, the J call TRBJ2-3; 11 bases are shared with TRBD2. This CDR3 is 17 amino acids long. V dropped 0 bases and J dropped 4; count of bases not matched to a gene: 7. Germline V lookup: CDR1 SGHNT, CDR2 YYREEE (reference sequence). Complete variable domain (other parts from reference TRBV5-4 and TRBJ2-3): ETGVTQSPTHLIKTRGQQVTLRCSSQSGHNTVSWYQQALGQGPQFIFQYYREEENGRGNFPPRFSGLQFPNYSSELNVNALELDDSALYLCASSLGGSGRGSDTQYFGPGTRLTVL.

The V call is TRBV6-6, the J call TRBJ1-1; perhaps TRBD1 as D (6 bases). Germline V CDR1 and CDR2: MNHNY, SVGAGI (reference sequence). V gave up 7 bases and J gave up 8 bases, with 17 bases separating them. The CDR3 is 13 amino acids. CDR3 DNA: TGTGCCAGCACTGACGGACAGCCCCTCGAAGCTTTCTTT. It codes for CASTDGQPLEAFF.

The chain couples TRBV18 to TRBJ1-5; TRBD1 aligns across 12 bases. Germline CDR1 reads KGHSH; CDR2 reads LQKENI. The CDR3 spans 16 residues. J lost 6 bases, V lost 2 bases, and 5 bases had no gene match. In DNA, the CDR3 is TGTGCCAGCTCACCATCCGGGACAGGGGGCACTCAGCCCCAGCATTTT. Its translation is CASSPSGTGGTQPQHF.

The genes are TRBV28 and TRBJ1-5; 10 bases fit TRBD1. Germline CDR1 reads MDHEN; CDR2 reads SYDVKM. The CDR3 is 14 residues long. The V and J ends lost 6 bases and 7 bases, in that order; junction bases with no gene match: 6. Here the CDR3 reads CASRTGGNEQPQHF. The CDR3 DNA is TGTGCCAGCAGGACAGGGGGCAATGAACAGCCCCAGCATTTT.